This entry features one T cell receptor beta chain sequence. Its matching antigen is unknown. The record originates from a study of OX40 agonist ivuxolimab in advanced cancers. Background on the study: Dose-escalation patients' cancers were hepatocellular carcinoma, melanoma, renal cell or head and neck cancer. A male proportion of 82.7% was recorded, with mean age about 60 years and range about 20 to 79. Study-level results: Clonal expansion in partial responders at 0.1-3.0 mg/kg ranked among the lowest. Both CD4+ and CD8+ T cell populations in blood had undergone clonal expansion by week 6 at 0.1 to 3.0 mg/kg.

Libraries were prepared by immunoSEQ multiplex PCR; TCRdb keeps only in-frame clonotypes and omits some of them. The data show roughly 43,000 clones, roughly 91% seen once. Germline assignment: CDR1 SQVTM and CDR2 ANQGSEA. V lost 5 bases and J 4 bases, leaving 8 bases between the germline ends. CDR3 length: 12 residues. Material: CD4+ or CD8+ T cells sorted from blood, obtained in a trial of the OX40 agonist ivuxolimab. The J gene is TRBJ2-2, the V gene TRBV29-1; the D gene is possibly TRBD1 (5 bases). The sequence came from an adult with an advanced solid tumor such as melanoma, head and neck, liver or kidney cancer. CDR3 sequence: CSVLRVTGELFF. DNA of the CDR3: TGCAGCGTTCTCAGGGTCACCGGGGAGCTGTTTTTT.